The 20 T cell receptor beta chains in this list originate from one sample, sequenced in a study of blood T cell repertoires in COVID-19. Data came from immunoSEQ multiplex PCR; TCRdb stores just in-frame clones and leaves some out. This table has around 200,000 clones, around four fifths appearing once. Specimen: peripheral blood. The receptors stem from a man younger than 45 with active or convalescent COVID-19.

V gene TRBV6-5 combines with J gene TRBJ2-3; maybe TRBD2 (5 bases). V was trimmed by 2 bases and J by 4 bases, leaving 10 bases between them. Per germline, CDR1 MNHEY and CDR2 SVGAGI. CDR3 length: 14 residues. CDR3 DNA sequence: TGTGCCAGCAGTTACCAACTAGGGCCAGATACGCAGTATTTT. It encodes CASSYQLGPDTQYF.

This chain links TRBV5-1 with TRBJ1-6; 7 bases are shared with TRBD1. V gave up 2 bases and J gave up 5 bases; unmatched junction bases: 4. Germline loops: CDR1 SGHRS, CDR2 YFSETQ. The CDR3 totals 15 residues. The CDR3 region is CASSFGTVNNSPLHF. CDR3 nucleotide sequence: TGCGCCAGCAGCTTCGGGACAGTTAATAATTCACCCCTCCACTTT.

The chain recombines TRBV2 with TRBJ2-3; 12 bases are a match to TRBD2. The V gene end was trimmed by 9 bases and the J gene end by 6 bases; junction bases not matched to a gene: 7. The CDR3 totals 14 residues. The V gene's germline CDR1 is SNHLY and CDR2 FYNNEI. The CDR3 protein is CASKRLAGVDTQYF. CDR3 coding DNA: TGTGCCAGTAAAAGACTAGCGGGAGTGGATACGCAGTATTTT.

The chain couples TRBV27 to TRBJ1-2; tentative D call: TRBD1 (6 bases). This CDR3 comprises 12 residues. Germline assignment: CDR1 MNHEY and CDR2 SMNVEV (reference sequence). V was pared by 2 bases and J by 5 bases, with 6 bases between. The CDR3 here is CASSLQGYGYTF. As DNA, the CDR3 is TGTGCCAGCAGTTTACAGGGGTATGGCTACACCTTC.

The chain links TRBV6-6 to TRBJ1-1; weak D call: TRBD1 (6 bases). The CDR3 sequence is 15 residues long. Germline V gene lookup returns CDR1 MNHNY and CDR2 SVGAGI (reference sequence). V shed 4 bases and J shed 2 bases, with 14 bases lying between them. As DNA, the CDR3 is TGTGCCAGCAGTTCGGGGCAGGGGCTCAACACTGAAGCTTTCTTT. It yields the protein CASSSGQGLNTEAFF.

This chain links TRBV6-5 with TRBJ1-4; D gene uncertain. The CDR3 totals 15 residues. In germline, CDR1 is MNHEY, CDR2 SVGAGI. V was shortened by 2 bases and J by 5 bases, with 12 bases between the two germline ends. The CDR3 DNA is TGTGCCAGCAGTTACCGCGGGCGGATGAATGAAAAACTGTTTTTT. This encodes CASSYRGRMNEKLFF.

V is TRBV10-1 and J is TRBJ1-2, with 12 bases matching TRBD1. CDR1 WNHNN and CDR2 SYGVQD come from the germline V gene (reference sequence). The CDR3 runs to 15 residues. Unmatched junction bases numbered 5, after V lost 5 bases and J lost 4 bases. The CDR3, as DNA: TGCGCCAGCAGTCCCGGGACAGGGGGCGGCTATGGCTACACCTTC. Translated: CASSPGTGGGYGYTF.

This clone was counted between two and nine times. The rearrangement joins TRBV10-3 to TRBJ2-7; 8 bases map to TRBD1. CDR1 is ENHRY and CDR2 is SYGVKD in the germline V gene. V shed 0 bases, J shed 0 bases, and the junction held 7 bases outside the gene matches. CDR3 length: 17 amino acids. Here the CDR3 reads CAISESQWDRSSYEQYV. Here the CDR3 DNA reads TGTGCCATCAGTGAGTCTCAATGGGACAGGAGCTCCTACGAGCAGTACGTC.

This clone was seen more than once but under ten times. CDR3 bases: TGTGCCAGCAGCTTGGTGGGCTCGGGAACTGAAGCTTTCTTT. Protein product: CASSLVGSGTEAFF. The rearrangement uses TRBV5-6 and TRBJ1-1, with D unresolved. With 0 bases removed from V and 5 bases from J, the gap between germline ends came to 11 bases. The CDR3 extends over 14 amino acids. Per germline, CDR1 SGHDT and CDR2 YYEEEE.

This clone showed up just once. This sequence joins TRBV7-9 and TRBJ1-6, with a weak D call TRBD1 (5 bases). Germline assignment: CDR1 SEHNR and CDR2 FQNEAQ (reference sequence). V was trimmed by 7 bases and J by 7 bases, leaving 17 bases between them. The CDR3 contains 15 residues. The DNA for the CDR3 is TGTGCCAGCACCGTCCAGGGTCCTCCCAATTCACCCCTCCACTTT. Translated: CASTVQGPPNSPLHF. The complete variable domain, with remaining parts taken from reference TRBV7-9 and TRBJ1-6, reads DTGVSQNPRHKITKRGQNVTFRCDPISEHNRLYWYRQTLGQGPEFLTYFQNEAQLEKSRLLSDRFSAERPKGSFSTLEIQRTEQGDSAMYLCASTVQGPPNSPLHFGNGTRLTVT.

In nucleotides, the CDR3 is TGTGCCAGTAGTATCGGCGGTAGCACAGATACGCAGTATTTT. Residues: CASSIGGSTDTQYF. The chain has TRBV19 and TRBJ2-3; no clear D. Germline CDR1 is LNHDA and CDR2 is SQIVND (reference sequence). V lost 3 bases and J 0 bases, leaving 7 bases between the germline ends. The CDR3 is 14 residues long.

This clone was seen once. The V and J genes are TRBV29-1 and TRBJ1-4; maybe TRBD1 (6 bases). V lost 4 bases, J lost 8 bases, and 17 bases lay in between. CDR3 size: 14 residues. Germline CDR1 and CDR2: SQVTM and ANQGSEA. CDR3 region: CSVVLAGEGEKLFF. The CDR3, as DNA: TGCAGCGTTGTCTTGGCAGGGGAGGGCGAAAAACTGTTTTTT.

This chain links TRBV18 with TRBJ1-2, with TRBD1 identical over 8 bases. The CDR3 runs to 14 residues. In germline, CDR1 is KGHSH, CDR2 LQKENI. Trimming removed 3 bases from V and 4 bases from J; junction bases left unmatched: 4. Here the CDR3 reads CASSPGQELYGYTF. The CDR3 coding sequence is TGTGCCAGCTCACCGGGACAGGAGCTCTATGGCTACACCTTC.

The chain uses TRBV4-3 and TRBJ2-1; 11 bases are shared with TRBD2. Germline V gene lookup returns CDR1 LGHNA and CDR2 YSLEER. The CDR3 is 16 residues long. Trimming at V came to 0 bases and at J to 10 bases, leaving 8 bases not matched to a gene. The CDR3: CASSQDTSGRAREQFF. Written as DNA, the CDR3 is TGCGCCAGCAGCCAAGATACTAGCGGGAGAGCGAGAGAGCAGTTCTTC.

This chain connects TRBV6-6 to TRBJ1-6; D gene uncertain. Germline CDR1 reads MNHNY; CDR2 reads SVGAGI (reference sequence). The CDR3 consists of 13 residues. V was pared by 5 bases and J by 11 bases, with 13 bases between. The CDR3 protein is CASSTRGGTPLHF. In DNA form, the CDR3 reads TGTGCCAGCAGTACCCGAGGAGGGACACCCCTCCACTTT.

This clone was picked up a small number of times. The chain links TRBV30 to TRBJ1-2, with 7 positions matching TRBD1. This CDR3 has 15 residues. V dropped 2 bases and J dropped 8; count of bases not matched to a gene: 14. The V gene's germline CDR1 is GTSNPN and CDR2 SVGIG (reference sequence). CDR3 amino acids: CAWSLPGQQWEGYTF. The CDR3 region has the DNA TGTGCCTGGAGTCTCCCGGGACAGCAATGGGAGGGCTACACCTTC.

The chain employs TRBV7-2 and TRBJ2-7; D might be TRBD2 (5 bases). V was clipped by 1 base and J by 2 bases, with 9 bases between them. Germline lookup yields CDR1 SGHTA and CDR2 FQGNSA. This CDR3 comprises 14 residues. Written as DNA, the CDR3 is TGTGCCAGCAGCTTAGGGAGCGGAGCCTACGAGCAGTACTTC. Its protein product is CASSLGSGAYEQYF.

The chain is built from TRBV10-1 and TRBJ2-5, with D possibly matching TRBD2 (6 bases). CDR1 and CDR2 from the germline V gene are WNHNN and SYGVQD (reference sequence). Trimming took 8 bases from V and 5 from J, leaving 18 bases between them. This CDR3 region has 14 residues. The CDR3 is CASGDSPRQETQYF. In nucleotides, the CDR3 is TGCGCCAGCGGGGACTCTCCGCGGCAGGAGACCCAGTACTTC.

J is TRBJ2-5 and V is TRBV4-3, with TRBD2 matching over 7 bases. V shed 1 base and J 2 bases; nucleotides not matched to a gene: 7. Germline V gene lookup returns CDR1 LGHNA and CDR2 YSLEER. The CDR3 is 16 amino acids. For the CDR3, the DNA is TGCGCCAGCAGCCAAGGTACCGGGACTAATCAAGAGACCCAGTACTTC. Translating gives CASSQGTGTNQETQYF.

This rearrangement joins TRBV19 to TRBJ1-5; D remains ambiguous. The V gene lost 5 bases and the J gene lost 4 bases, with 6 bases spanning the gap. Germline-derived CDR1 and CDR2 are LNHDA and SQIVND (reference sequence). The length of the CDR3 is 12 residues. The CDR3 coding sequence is TGTGCCAGTAGTCTTCTTAATCAGCCCCAGCATTTT. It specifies CASSLLNQPQHF. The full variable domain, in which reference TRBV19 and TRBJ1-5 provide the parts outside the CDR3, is DGGITQSPKYLFRKEGQNVTLSCEQNLNHDAMYWYRQDPGQGLRLIYYSQIVNDFQKGDIAEGYSVSREKKESFPLTVTSAQKNPTAFYLCASSLLNQPQHFGDGTRLSIL.